Reported below is one TCR beta chain. The CDR3 covers 13 residues. Germline assignment: CDR1 MNHNS and CDR2 SASEGT. The V end was cut by 7 bases, the J end by 7 bases, with 14 bases between. The data were taken from a study of T cells in narcolepsy. Across the whole study: Patients with NT1 or NT2 and healthy control donors were enrolled.

Assay: immunoSEQ multiplex PCR; the TCRdb copy retains only in-frame clones and omits some. The profile shows 30,000 to 35,000 clones, 79% of them singletons. Sequenced material: memory (CD45RA-) CD4+ T cells from blood. This clonotype originated in a human donor in good health. This chain links TRBV6-1 with TRBJ2-1; D ambiguous. Written as DNA, the CDR3 is TGTGCCAGCAAACCATCCTTAATTAATGAGCAGTTCTTC. It is translated as CASKPSLINEQFF.